Listed here are 28 T cell receptor beta chains from one sample, sequenced in a study of cytomegalovirus exposure and HLA in healthy donors. The PCR was carried out with 60 Vbeta primers and 13 Jbeta primers. The assay was immunoSEQ multiplex PCR, and TCRdb's table has in-frame clones only and misses some. The table lists about 170,000 clones, 80% to 90% of them singletons, with approximately 0.78% in the top ten. The sequenced material came from PBMCs. These receptors all come from a woman aged 18-29 years in good health and CMV-seronegative.

This chain uses TRBV4-1 with TRBJ2-5; D unclear. CDR3 length equals 15 residues. Germline V gene data show CDR1 as MGHRA and CDR2 as YSYEKL. Trimming cost V 0 bases and J 5 bases, with 13 bases left between them. In DNA, the CDR3 is TGCGCCAGCAGCCAAGATCCGCGCCGCTGGGAGACCCAGTACTTC. Translated: CASSQDPRRWETQYF.

This chain connects TRBV9 to TRBJ1-2; 10 nucleotides agree with TRBD1. Unmatched junction bases numbered 3, after V lost 2 bases and J lost 2 bases. The CDR3 covers 15 residues. In germline, CDR1 is SGDLS, CDR2 YYNGEE. CDR3 nucleotide sequence: TGTGCCAGCAGCGTCCGACAGGGGGCAAACTATGGCTACACCTTC. Translation gives CASSVRQGANYGYTF.

This chain uses TRBV6-5 with TRBJ1-1; D is perhaps TRBD1 (5 bases). This CDR3 contains 14 residues. Germline assignment: CDR1 MNHEY and CDR2 SVGAGI. Trimming shortened V by 2 bases and J by 2 bases, and 9 bases separated the two germline ends. The CDR3 loop reads CASSYGAANTEAFF. The CDR3 nucleotides are TGTGCCAGCAGTTACGGGGCGGCCAACACTGAAGCTTTCTTT.

This sequence joins TRBV6-6 and TRBJ1-5; D remains unclear. V lost 6 bases to trimming and J lost 2 bases, with 14 bases between them. CDR1 and CDR2 (germline): MNHNY, SVGAGI (reference sequence). This CDR3 spans 15 amino acids. Written as DNA, the CDR3 is TGTGCCAGCAGCTCCGGTGGTGGAGGCAATCAGCCCCAGCATTTT. This translates into CASSSGGGGNQPQHF.

This chain connects TRBV27 to TRBJ1-5; 10 bases match TRBD1. Germline V gene data show CDR1 as MNHEY and CDR2 as SMNVEV (reference sequence). Germline trimming cut 0 bases from V and 9 bases from J; bases unmatched to any gene: 5. The CDR3 is made up of 15 amino acids. The CDR3 is CASSLSGQGSTPQHF. CDR3 bases: TGTGCCAGCAGTTTATCGGGACAGGGGTCTACGCCCCAGCATTTT.

The chain has TRBV5-4 and TRBJ2-1; 9 bases fit TRBD2. The CDR3 is 16 amino acids. Germline V gene lookup returns CDR1 SGHNT and CDR2 YYREEE (reference sequence). J was trimmed by 6 bases and V by 4 bases; bases with no gene match: 11. The CDR3 DNA reads as TGTGCCAGCAGCCTGCTTAGCGGGAGCAGAGGCAATGAGCAGTTCTTC. Translating it yields CASSLLSGSRGNEQFF.

The rearrangement joins TRBV19 to TRBJ1-3, with D perhaps matching TRBD1 (6 bases). CDR1 and CDR2 from the germline V gene are LNHDA and SQIVND (reference sequence). The CDR3 is 16 residues long. Trimming took 4 bases from V and 0 from J, leaving 13 bases between them. The CDR3, as DNA: TGTGCCAGTAGTACTTCGACAGGCGGCTCTGGAAACACCATATATTTT. This encodes CASSTSTGGSGNTIYF.

This clone was seen more than once but under ten times. The chain employs TRBV6-1 and TRBJ2-7; 7 bases map to TRBD2. V shed 2 bases and J 6 bases; nucleotides not matched to a gene: 1. The CDR3 has 12 amino acids. Germline V lookup: CDR1 MNHNS, CDR2 SASEGT. The CDR3 coding sequence is TGTGCCAGCAGTGAATCGGGGGGCGAGCAGTACTTC. This codes for CASSESGGEQYF.

The chain has TRBV2 and TRBJ1-2; D is perhaps TRBD1 (5 bases). The CDR3 contains 14 residues. CDR1 and CDR2 from the germline V gene are SNHLY and FYNNEI. The V end was cut by 8 bases, the J end by 8 bases, with 21 bases between. CDR3 DNA: TGTGCCAGCCACAACTCCGCGGCCTCAGGGGGCTACACCTTC. This gives the protein CASHNSAASGGYTF.

The chain combines TRBV2 with TRBJ2-2; D call uncertain. Trimming took 4 bases from V and 8 from J, leaving 8 bases between them. CDR1 SNHLY and CDR2 FYNNEI come from the germline V gene. CDR3 length: 12 residues. CDR3: CASSAEVGELFF. CDR3 bases: TGTGCCAGCAGTGCAGAGGTGGGGGAGCTGTTTTTT.

The chain links TRBV15 to TRBJ2-7, with a weak D call TRBD2 (6 bases). The germline V gene has CDR1 LNHNV and CDR2 YYDKDF (reference sequence). This CDR3 spans 14 amino acids. Trimming took off 5 bases at V and 2 bases at J, with 13 bases between the two ends. The CDR3 here is CATSLRSGAYEQYF. The CDR3 nucleotides read TGTGCCACCAGCCTTCGCTCGGGGGCCTACGAGCAGTACTTC. The full variable domain, rest sourced from reference TRBV15 and TRBJ2-7, is DAMVIQNPRYQVTQFGKPVTLSCSQTLNHNVMYWYQQKSSQAPKLLFHYYDKDFNNEADTPDNFQSRRPNTSFCFLDIRSPGLGDTAMYLCATSLRSGAYEQYFGPGTRLTVT.

This chain joins TRBV2 and TRBJ2-5; D may be TRBD2 (6 bases). The tail of the sequence fits TRBJ2-7 better, so the J call may be wrong. CDR3 size: 14 residues. Germline loops: CDR1 SNHLY, CDR2 FYNNEI. The CDR3 sequence: CASSDLEGSDEQYF. The CDR3 region has the DNA TGTGCCAGCAGTGATTTGGAGGGTTCGGACGAGCAGTACTTC.

Remarks on this clone: The identical CDR3 is also encoded by other nucleotide sequences in the sample. This chain uses TRBV27 with TRBJ2-7; 7 bases align to TRBD1. This CDR3 spans 14 amino acids. V shed 8 bases, J shed 1 base, and the junction held 8 bases outside the gene matches. Germline lookup yields CDR1 MNHEY and CDR2 SMNVEV (reference sequence). This CDR3 reads CASSNRGASYEQYF. DNA of the CDR3: TGTGCCAGCTCGAACAGGGGAGCATCCTACGAGCAGTACTTC.

The chain recombines TRBV7-6 with TRBJ2-7; 8 nucleotides align to TRBD2. Looked up from germline, CDR1 is SGHVS and CDR2 is FNYEAQ. After removal of 5 bases from V and 5 bases from J, the junction contained 11 bases not matched to a gene. There are 15 residues in the CDR3. The CDR3 sequence is CASSPAVAGTHEQYF. In DNA form, the CDR3 reads TGTGCCAGCAGCCCGGCGGTAGCGGGAACCCACGAGCAGTACTTC.

Written as DNA, the CDR3 is TGTGCCATCAAAACTGACGGGAGTAATGAAAAACTGTTTTTT. It codes for CAIKTDGSNEKLFF. The chain uses TRBV10-3 and TRBJ1-4; the D is unclear. CDR3 length equals 14 residues. The germline V gene encodes CDR1 ENHRY and CDR2 SYGVKD. Trimming shortened V by 7 bases and J by 4 bases, and 13 bases separated the two germline ends.

This clone was recorded a few times. The chain has TRBV21-1 and TRBJ1-5; the table names TRBD1, a call not compared with the DNA. TRBV21-1 is designated a pseudogene. This CDR3 is 12 amino acids long. CDR3 DNA: TGTGCCAACGGCAGGGCTGATCAGCCCCAGCATTTT. As protein: CANGRADQPQHF.

The genes are TRBV7-2 and TRBJ2-3; 10 bases agree with TRBD2. The length of the CDR3 is 17 residues. V was clipped by 4 bases and J by 2 bases; unmatched bases: 9. Germline V gene lookup returns CDR1 SGHTA and CDR2 FQGNSA. CDR3 amino acids: CASSSKTSGFYTDTQYF. The DNA for the CDR3 is TGTGCCAGCAGCTCAAAGACTAGCGGGTTCTACACAGATACGCAGTATTTT.

The CDR3 coding sequence is TGTGCCACAACCCCCGGGAACACTGAAGCTTTCTTT. Protein sequence: CATTPGNTEAFF. This chain connects TRBV10-3 to TRBJ1-1; D is unresolved. Germline lookup yields CDR1 ENHRY and CDR2 SYGVKD. The CDR3 contains 12 residues. Trimming removed 10 bases at V and 1 base at J, with 10 bases between.

The chain joins TRBV6-5 to TRBJ2-2; the D is unclear. The V and J ends lost 4 bases and 0 bases respectively, with 3 bases between them. CDR1 is MNHEY, CDR2 SVGAGI, per germline. The CDR3 has 13 amino acids. CDR3 sequence reads: CASSSPNTGELFF. Written as DNA, the CDR3 is TGTGCCAGCAGTTCTCCGAACACCGGGGAGCTGTTTTTT.

This chain links TRBV21-1 with TRBJ2-3; the tabulated D call, TRBD1, remains unverified against the DNA. TRBV21-1 is termed a pseudogene. The CDR3 runs to 16 residues. The CDR3 protein is CASSKGGTGGPDTQYF. CDR3 nucleotide sequence: TGTGCCAGCAGCAAAGGCGGGACAGGGGGCCCAGATACGCAGTATTTT.

The J gene is TRBJ1-1, the V gene TRBV28, with 8 bases fitting TRBD1. Losses at the gene ends were 5 bases for V and 1 base for J; bases not matched to a gene: 12. CDR3 length equals 17 residues. Germline values: CDR1 MDHEN, CDR2 SYDVKM. CDR3 in amino acids: CASSPGGAGVKNTEAFF. CDR3 bases: TGTGCCAGCAGTCCAGGGGGCGCGGGTGTTAAGAACACTGAAGCTTTCTTT.

This clone is a singleton in its sample. V is TRBV28 and J is TRBJ1-2, with D hard to call. The CDR3 consists of 12 residues. The V end lost 7 bases, the J end lost 3 bases, and 9 bases lay between the germline ends. The germline V gene has CDR1 MDHEN and CDR2 SYDVKM. CDR3 sequence: CASIGWDYGYTF. The CDR3, as DNA: TGTGCCAGCATCGGGTGGGACTATGGCTACACCTTC.

The genes are TRBV28 and TRBJ1-1, with TRBD1 identical over 9 bases. With 4 bases clipped from V and 5 bases from J, the junction kept 5 bases outside the gene matches. The CDR3 is 14 amino acids. CDR1 and CDR2 from the germline V gene are MDHEN and SYDVKM. CDR3 in amino acids: CASSSYRGRTEAFF. The CDR3 DNA follows: TGTGCCAGCAGTTCTTACAGGGGGCGGACTGAAGCTTTCTTT. The full variable domain, its missing parts supplied by reference TRBV28 and TRBJ1-1, is DVKVTQSSRYLVKRTGEKVFLECVQDMDHENMFWYRQDPGLGLRLIYFSYDVKMKEKGDIPEGYSVSREKKERFSLILESASTNQTSMYLCASSSYRGRTEAFFGQGTRLTVV.

This clone appeared a single time. This rearrangement joins TRBV11-2 to TRBJ2-1; the D is unclear. Germline assignment: CDR1 SGHAT and CDR2 FQNNGV. Trimming pared 0 bases from V and 5 bases from J, leaving 5 bases between. This CDR3 is 13 amino acids long. In nucleotides, the CDR3 is TGTGCCAGCAGCTTAGATGACAACAATGAGCAGTTCTTC. It translates to CASSLDDNNEQFF.

This clone appeared once. The chain's CDR3 is CASSSGERNTEAFF. CDR3 sequence (DNA): TGCGCCAGCAGCTCCGGTGAGCGGAACACTGAAGCTTTCTTT. The chain combines TRBV5-1 with TRBJ1-1; D uncertain. The CDR3 contains 14 residues. Per the germline V gene, CDR1 is SGHRS and CDR2 is YFSETQ. Trimming left V 3 bases short and J 1 base short, with 10 bases between.

V and J are TRBV5-1 and TRBJ2-2; D is unresolved. The CDR3 extends over 16 amino acids. Germline V gives CDR1 SGHRS, CDR2 YFSETQ. The V and J ends lost 5 bases and 0 bases respectively, with 14 bases between them. As DNA, the CDR3 is TGCGCCAGCAGGCCATATAGTAGCCCGAACACCGGGGAGCTGTTTTTT. Its protein is CASRPYSSPNTGELFF.

The rearrangement links TRBV5-1 to TRBJ2-1; no clear D gene. The V gene's germline CDR1 is SGHRS and CDR2 YFSETQ. This CDR3 region has 15 residues. The V gene lost 6 bases and the J gene lost 0 bases, with 13 bases spanning the gap. The CDR3 nucleotides are TGCGCCAGCACAAATCCAGCTAGCTCCTACAATGAGCAGTTCTTC. Amino acids: CASTNPASSYNEQFF.

The chain employs TRBV7-6 and TRBJ2-7; TRBD1 agrees at 9 bases. The germline V gene has CDR1 SGHVS and CDR2 FNYEAQ. The CDR3 is 15 residues long. The trim removed 2 bases at V and 3 bases at J, leaving 5 bases unmatched. CDR3 amino acids: CASSLTPGQGYEQYF. The CDR3 bases are TGTGCCAGCAGCTTAACCCCGGGACAGGGCTACGAGCAGTACTTC.